These 17 T cell receptor beta chains share one sample of origin, sequenced in a study of response to subunit inactivated influenza vaccine. TCRdb reprocessed the RT-PCR reads with MiXCR, giving one entry per CDR3 protein. The sample includes fewer than 250,000 distinct CDR3 sequences, about an eighth of them seen just once. The sample consisted of CD8+ T cells sorted from PBMCs, taken roughly 5 days after vaccination. The source is a man aged 50 or older who received an inactivated influenza vaccine.

The chain links TRBV14 to TRBJ2-1; D call uncertain. This CDR3 has 13 residues. Trimming removed 4 bases at V and 4 bases at J, with 8 bases between. CDR1 is SGHDN and CDR2 is FVKESK in the germline V gene. The CDR3 DNA reads as TGTGCCAGCAGCCCCGTACCATACAATGAGCAGTTCTTC. This codes for CASSPVPYNEQFF.

This clonotype was detected only a few times. The chain links TRBV4-3 to TRBJ2-6; possibly TRBD1 for D (6 bases). Germline V gene sequence: CDR1 LGHNA, CDR2 YSLEER. Trimming stripped 1 base from V and 2 bases from J, with 12 bases between. CDR3 length: 17 residues. In DNA, the CDR3 is TGCGCCAGCAGCCAAGCCGCCAGGGGACCTGGGGCCAACGTCCTGACTTTC. This sequence encodes CASSQAARGPGANVLTF.

The chain uses TRBV20-1 and TRBJ1-1; D possibly corresponds to TRBD1 (5 bases). This CDR3 has 14 residues. The germline V gene encodes CDR1 DFQATT and CDR2 SNEGSKA (reference sequence). V shed 0 bases and J shed 3 bases, with 11 bases lying between them. The CDR3 sequence is CSARDWGRDTEAFF. DNA of the CDR3: TGCAGTGCTAGAGATTGGGGGAGGGACACTGAAGCTTTCTTT.

This clonotype has more than one count but fewer than ten. The chain joins TRBV29-1 to TRBJ2-2; D remains unclear. The V gene lost 5 bases and the J gene lost 2 bases, with 9 bases spanning the gap. Germline values: CDR1 SQVTM, CDR2 ANQGSEA. The CDR3 loop spans 13 amino acids. The CDR3 region is CSVRPSNTGELFF. CDR3 coding DNA: TGCAGCGTTAGACCGAGTAACACCGGGGAGCTGTTTTTT.

V usage is TRBV12-3 or TRBV12-4 and J usage is TRBJ2-2, with D tentatively TRBD1 or TRBD2 (5 bases each). Between the trimmed V and J ends, which lost 6 bases and 7 bases, there was a span of 12 bases. The CDR3 is 13 residues long. The CDR3 loop is CASRQVEGGELFF. CDR3 sequence (DNA): TGTGCCAGCAGACAGGTTGAGGGCGGGGAGCTGTTTTTT.

This clonotype was seen only a few times. V gene TRBV9 combines with J gene TRBJ2-3; TRBD1 agrees at 9 bases. Germline V gene data show CDR1 as SGDLS and CDR2 as YYNGEE. The length of the CDR3 is 15 residues. V was clipped by 3 bases and J by 1 base; unmatched bases: 3. Written as DNA, the CDR3 is TGTGCCAGCAGCGCTTGGGACAGGGGCACAGATACGCAGTATTTT. The encoded protein is CASSAWDRGTDTQYF.

The chain employs TRBV4-3 and TRBJ2-7; a possible D gene is TRBD2 (5 bases). Trimming took 3 bases from V and 5 from J, leaving 14 bases between them. The CDR3 extends over 14 amino acids. CDR1 LGHNA and CDR2 YSLEER come from the germline V gene. CDR3 in amino acids: CASSQTFKEDEQYF. The CDR3 nucleotides read TGCGCCAGCAGCCAGACCTTTAAGGAGGACGAGCAGTACTTC.

V is TRBV4-2 and J is TRBJ2-5; 9 bases map to TRBD2. V trimming: 0 bases; J trimming: 1 base; junction bases outside the gene matches: 6. Germline CDR1 reads LGHNA; CDR2 reads YNFKEQ. The CDR3 spans 17 residues. The CDR3 sequence: CASSQDGLAGIQETQYF. CDR3 nucleotides: TGTGCCAGCAGCCAAGATGGTCTAGCGGGAATCCAAGAGACCCAGTACTTC.

This clonotype has a handful of counts. The chain recombines TRBV7-9 with TRBJ1-2; D ambiguous. Trimming pared 8 bases from V and 5 bases from J, leaving 15 bases between. Germline lookup yields CDR1 SEHNR and CDR2 FQNEAQ (reference sequence). The CDR3 contains 13 residues. CDR3 sequence (DNA): TGTGCCAGCGAGGACGGAGGTTCTTATGGCTACACCTTC. Protein sequence: CASEDGGSYGYTF.

This clonotype was recorded at least ten times. V usage is TRBV5-1 and J usage is TRBJ2-5; 8 nucleotides align to TRBD2. The germline CDR1 and CDR2 sequences are SGHRS and YFSETQ. The trim removed 1 base at V and 2 bases at J, leaving 7 bases unmatched. CDR3 length: 16 residues. CDR3 residues: CASSLIPGTRQETQYF. CDR3 sequence (DNA): TGCGCCAGCAGCTTGATCCCCGGGACTAGGCAAGAGACCCAGTACTTC.

V is TRBV4-3 and J is TRBJ2-3; D perhaps matches TRBD2 (7 bases). The CDR3 has 14 residues. CDR1 is LGHNA, CDR2 YSLEER, per germline. Trimming left V 5 bases short and J 6 bases short, with 15 bases between. CDR3 DNA sequence: TGCGCCAGCAGCACCGAGGGGGGAGGGGATACGCAGTATTTT. This encodes CASSTEGGGDTQYF.

The V call is TRBV6-1, the J call TRBJ2-3; TRBD2 agrees at 10 bases. With 3 bases clipped from V and 4 bases from J, the junction kept 7 bases outside the gene matches. The CDR3 is 16 amino acids. Looked up from germline, CDR1 is MNHNS and CDR2 is SASEGT. CDR3 in DNA: TGTGCCAGCAGTGAGGGGGCTAGCGGGGGTGCAGATACGCAGTATTTT. Translating gives CASSEGASGGADTQYF.

This clonotype was counted ten times or more. The chain is built from TRBV20-1 and TRBJ2-3; TRBD2 agrees at 10 bases. The CDR3 is made up of 16 amino acids. Per germline, CDR1 DFQATT and CDR2 SNEGSKA (reference sequence). Unmatched junction bases numbered 5, after V lost 0 bases and J lost 2 bases. CDR3 protein: CSARDSGRLYTDTQYF. The CDR3 DNA follows: TGCAGTGCTAGAGATAGCGGGAGGCTGTACACAGATACGCAGTATTTT.

In its sample, this clonotype was seen many times. This chain connects TRBV20-1 to TRBJ2-1, with 8 bases matching TRBD2. The germline V gene has CDR1 DFQATT and CDR2 SNEGSKA (reference sequence). This CDR3 is built from 16 residues. After removal of 5 bases from V and 4 bases from J, the junction contained 13 bases not matched to a gene. CDR3 region: CSAYVTASGLYNEQFF. The CDR3 DNA follows: TGCAGTGCTTACGTCACGGCTAGCGGGCTTTACAATGAGCAGTTCTTC.

The chain is built from TRBV29-1 and TRBJ1-1; D gene unclear. The germline CDR1 and CDR2 sequences are SQVTM and ANQGSEA. Trimming removed 4 bases from V and 4 bases from J, with 13 bases in between. CDR3 length: 13 amino acids. The CDR3 loop is CSVAVGQSTEAFF. The CDR3 DNA reads as TGCAGCGTTGCCGTCGGTCAGAGCACTGAAGCTTTCTTT.

This chain uses TRBV5-6 with TRBJ2-2; no clear D gene. Germline values: CDR1 SGHDT, CDR2 YYEEEE. This CDR3 is built from 13 residues. Deletions cut 5 bases from V and 3 bases from J, with 8 bases between. The CDR3 reads CASRSGYTGELFF. The CDR3 DNA sequence: TGTGCCAGCAGGTCTGGGTACACCGGGGAGCTGTTTTTT.

The V gene is TRBV29-1, the J gene TRBJ2-3; 9 bases fit TRBD1. The CDR3 loop spans 15 amino acids. Trimming at V came to 6 bases and at J to 5 bases, leaving 12 bases not matched to a gene. The germline CDR1 and CDR2 sequences are SQVTM and ANQGSEA. The CDR3: CSVRKTGGLGDTQYF. In DNA form, the CDR3 reads TGCAGCGTAAGAAAGACAGGGGGGTTAGGAGATACGCAGTATTTT.